This T cell receptor (beta chain) was profiled in a study of blood T cells in healthy people across ages. Regarding the study as a whole: A roughly linear age-dependent decrease characterized TCR beta diversity per million T cells. Because donor CMV status was unknown, expanded clonotype changes were possibly confounded.

The use of a sample-barcoded 5' primer and a J-beta primer mix characterized a second PCR of about 7 to 12 cycles. TCRdb reprocessed the 5' RACE reads via MiXCR and lists one record per CDR3 protein. The sample lists about 1.8 million distinct CDR3 sequences, 49% occurring once. On this clonotype itself: Its target is not known.

The V and J ends lost 6 bases and 0 bases, in that order; junction bases with no gene match: 14. The CDR3 length is 17 residues. Germline lookup yields CDR1 DFQATT and CDR2 SNEGSKA (reference sequence). This clonotype was sampled from a middle-aged woman in good health. The rearrangement links TRBV20-1 to TRBJ2-3; 8 bases match TRBD2. The sequenced sample consisted of blood. CDR3 amino acids: CSANPVAGQRSTDTQYF. Written as DNA, the CDR3 is TGCAGTGCGAATCCGGTAGCGGGGCAACGGAGCACAGATACGCAGTATTTT.